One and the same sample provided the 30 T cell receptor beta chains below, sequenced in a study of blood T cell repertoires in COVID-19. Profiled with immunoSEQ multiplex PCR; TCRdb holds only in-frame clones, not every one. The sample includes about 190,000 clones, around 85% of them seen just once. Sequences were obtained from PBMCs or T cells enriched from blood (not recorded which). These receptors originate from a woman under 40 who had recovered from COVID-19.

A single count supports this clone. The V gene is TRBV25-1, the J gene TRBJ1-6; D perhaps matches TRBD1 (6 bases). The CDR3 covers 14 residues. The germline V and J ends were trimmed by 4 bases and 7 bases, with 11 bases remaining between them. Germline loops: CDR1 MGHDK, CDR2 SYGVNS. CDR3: CASSGQVWNSPLHF. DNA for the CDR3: TGTGCCAGCAGTGGACAGGTTTGGAATTCACCCCTCCACTTT. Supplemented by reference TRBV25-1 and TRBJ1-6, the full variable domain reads EADIYQTPRYLVIGTGKKITLECSQTMGHDKMYWYQQDPGMELHLIHYSYGVNSTEKGDLSSESTVSRIRTEHFPLTLESARPSHTSQYLCASSGQVWNSPLHFGNGTRLTVT.

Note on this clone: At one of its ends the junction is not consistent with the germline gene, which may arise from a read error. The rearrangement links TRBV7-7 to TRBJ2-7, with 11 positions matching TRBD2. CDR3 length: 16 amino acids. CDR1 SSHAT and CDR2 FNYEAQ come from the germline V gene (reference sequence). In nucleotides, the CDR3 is TGTGCTAGCAAACCGACTAGCGGGGAAAGCTCCTACGAGCAGTACTTC. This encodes CASKPTSGESSYEQYF.

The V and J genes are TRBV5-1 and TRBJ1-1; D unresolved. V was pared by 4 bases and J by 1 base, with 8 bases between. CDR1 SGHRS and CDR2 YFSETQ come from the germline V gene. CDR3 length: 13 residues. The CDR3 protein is CASSTKPNTEAFF. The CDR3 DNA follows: TGCGCCAGCAGCACTAAACCGAACACTGAAGCTTTCTTT.

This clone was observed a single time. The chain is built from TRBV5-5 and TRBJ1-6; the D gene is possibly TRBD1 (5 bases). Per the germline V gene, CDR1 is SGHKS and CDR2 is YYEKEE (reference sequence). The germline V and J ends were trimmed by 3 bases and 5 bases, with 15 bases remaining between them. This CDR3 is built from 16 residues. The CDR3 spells CASSSQGLPDNSPLHF. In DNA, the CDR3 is TGTGCCAGCAGCTCTCAGGGACTTCCGGATAATTCACCCCTCCACTTT.

CDR3 nucleotides: TGTGCCAGCAGCTTAGGGGTGACAGGATACAATGAGCAGTTCTTC. It yields the protein CASSLGVTGYNEQFF. The rearrangement joins TRBV11-2 to TRBJ2-1, with D possibly being TRBD1 (6 bases). Germline V gene lookup returns CDR1 SGHAT and CDR2 FQNNGV. The germline V and J ends were trimmed by 1 base and 4 bases, with 11 bases remaining between them. This CDR3 has 15 amino acids.

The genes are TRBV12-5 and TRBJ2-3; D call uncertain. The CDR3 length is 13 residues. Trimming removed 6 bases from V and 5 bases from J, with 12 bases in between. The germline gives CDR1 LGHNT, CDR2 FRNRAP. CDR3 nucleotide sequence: TGTGCTAGTGGCCCTACTTTCGGAGATACGCAGTATTTT. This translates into CASGPTFGDTQYF.

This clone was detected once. This CDR3 is CASSIGGRRTEETQYF. CDR3 DNA sequence: TGTGCCAGTAGTATAGGGGGGAGGCGGACTGAAGAGACCCAGTACTTC. The gene calls are TRBV19 and TRBJ2-5; a possible D gene is TRBD2 (6 bases). Trimming removed 1 base at V and 3 bases at J, with 15 bases between. In germline, CDR1 is LNHDA, CDR2 SQIVND (reference sequence). This CDR3 is 16 amino acids long. Full variable domain (rest looked up from reference TRBV19 and TRBJ2-5): DGGITQSPKYLFRKEGQNVTLSCEQNLNHDAMYWYRQDPGQGLRLIYYSQIVNDFQKGDIAEGYSVSREKKESFPLTVTSAQKNPTAFYLCASSIGGRRTEETQYFGPGTRLLVL.

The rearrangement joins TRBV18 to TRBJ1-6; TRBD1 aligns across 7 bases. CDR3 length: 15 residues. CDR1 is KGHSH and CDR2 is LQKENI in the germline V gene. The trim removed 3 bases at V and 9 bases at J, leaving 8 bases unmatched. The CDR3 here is CASSPDRVRGSPLHF. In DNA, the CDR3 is TGTGCCAGCTCACCCGACAGGGTCAGGGGTTCACCCCTCCACTTT. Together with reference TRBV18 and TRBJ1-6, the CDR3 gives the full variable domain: NAGVMQNPRHLVRRRGQEARLRCSPMKGHSHVYWYRQLPEEGLKFMVYLQKENIIDESGMPKERFSAEFPKEGPSILRIQQVVRGDSAAYFCASSPDRVRGSPLHFGNGTRLTVT.

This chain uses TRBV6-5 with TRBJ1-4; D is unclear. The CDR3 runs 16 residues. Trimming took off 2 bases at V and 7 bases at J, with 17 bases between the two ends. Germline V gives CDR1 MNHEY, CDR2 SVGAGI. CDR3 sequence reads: CASSYESPPSGEKLFF. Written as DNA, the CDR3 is TGTGCCAGCAGTTACGAGTCTCCCCCAAGCGGTGAAAAACTGTTTTTT.

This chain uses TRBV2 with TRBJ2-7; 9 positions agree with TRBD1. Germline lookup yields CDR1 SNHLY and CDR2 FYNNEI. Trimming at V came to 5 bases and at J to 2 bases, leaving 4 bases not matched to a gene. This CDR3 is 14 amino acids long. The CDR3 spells CASSRTGAAYEQYF. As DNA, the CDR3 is TGTGCCAGCAGTAGGACAGGGGCCGCCTACGAGCAGTACTTC.

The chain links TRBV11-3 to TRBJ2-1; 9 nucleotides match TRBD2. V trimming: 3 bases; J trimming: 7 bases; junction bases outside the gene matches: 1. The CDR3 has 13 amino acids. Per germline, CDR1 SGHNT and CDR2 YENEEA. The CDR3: CASSLTSGNEQFF. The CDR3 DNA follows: TGTGCCAGCAGCTTGACTAGCGGAAATGAGCAGTTCTTC.

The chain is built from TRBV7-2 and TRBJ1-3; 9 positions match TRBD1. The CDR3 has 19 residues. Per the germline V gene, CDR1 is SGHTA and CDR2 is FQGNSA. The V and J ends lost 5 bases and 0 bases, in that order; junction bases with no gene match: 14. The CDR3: CASSPVVGTGFGSGNTIYF. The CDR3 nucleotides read TGTGCCAGCAGCCCTGTTGTGGGGACAGGGTTTGGCTCTGGAAACACCATATATTTT.

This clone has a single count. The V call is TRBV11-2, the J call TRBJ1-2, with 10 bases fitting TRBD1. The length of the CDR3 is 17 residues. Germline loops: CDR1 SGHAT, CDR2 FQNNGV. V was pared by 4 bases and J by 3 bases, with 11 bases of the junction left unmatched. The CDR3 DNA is TGTGCCAGCAGCTCAGGATCAGGGACAGGGGTATACTATGGCTACACCTTC. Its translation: CASSSGSGTGVYYGYTF.

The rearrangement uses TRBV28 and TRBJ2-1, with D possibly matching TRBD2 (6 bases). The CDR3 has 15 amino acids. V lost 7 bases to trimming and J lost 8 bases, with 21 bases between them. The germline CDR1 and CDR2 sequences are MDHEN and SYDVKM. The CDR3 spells CASTPPGRPMDEQFF. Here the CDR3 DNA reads TGTGCCAGCACGCCCCCCGGGAGACCCATGGATGAGCAGTTCTTC.

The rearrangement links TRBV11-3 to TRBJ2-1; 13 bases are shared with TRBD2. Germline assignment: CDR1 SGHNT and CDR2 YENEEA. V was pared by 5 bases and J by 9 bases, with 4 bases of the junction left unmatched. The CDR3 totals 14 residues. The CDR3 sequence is CASSHGLAGAEQFF. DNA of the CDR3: TGTGCCAGCAGCCACGGACTAGCGGGGGCTGAGCAGTTCTTC.

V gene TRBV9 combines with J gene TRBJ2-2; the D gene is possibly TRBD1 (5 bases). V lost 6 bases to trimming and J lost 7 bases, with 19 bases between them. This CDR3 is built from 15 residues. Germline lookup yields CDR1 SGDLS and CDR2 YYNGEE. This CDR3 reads CASTPLDINFGELFF. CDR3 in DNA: TGTGCCAGCACCCCACTGGACATTAATTTCGGGGAGCTGTTTTTT. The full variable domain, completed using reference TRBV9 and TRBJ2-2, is DSGVTQTPKHLITATGQRVTLRCSPRSGDLSVYWYQQSLDQGLQFLIQYYNGEERAKGNILERFSAQQFPDLHSELNLSSLELGDSALYFCASTPLDINFGELFFGEGSRLTVL.

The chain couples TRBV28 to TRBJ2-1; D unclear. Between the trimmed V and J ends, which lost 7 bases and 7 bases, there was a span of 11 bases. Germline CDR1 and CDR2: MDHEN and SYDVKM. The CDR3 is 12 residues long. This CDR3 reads CASITGSNEQFF. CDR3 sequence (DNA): TGTGCCAGCATAACGGGTTCGAATGAGCAGTTCTTC.

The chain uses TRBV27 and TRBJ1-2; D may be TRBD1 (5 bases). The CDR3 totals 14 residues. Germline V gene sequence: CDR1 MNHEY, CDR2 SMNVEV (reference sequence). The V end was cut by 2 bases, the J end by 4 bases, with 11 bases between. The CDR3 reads CASSLTGSGYGYTF. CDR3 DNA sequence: TGTGCCAGCAGTTTAACAGGATCGGGCTATGGCTACACCTTC.

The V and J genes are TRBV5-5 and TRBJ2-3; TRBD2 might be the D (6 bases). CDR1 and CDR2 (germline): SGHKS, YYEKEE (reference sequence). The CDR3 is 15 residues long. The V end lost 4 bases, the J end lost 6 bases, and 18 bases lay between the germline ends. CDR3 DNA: TGTGCCAGCAGCCTTTTAGCGGCCCCGGGGGATACGCAGTATTTT. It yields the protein CASSLLAAPGDTQYF.

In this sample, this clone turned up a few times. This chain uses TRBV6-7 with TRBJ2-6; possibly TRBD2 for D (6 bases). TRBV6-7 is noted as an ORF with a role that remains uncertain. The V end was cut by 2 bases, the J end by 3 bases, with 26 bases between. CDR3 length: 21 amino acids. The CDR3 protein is CASSYRDEVAGSGSGANVLTF. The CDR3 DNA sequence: TGTGCCAGCAGTTACCGGGACGAGGTGGCTGGATCCGGGAGTGGGGCCAACGTCCTGACTTTC.

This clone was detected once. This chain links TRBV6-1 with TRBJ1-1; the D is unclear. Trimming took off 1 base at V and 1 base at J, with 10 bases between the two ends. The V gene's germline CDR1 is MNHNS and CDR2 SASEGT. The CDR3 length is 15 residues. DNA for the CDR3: TGTGCCAGCAGTGAAGGGCCCTCACCGAACACTGAAGCTTTCTTT. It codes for CASSEGPSPNTEAFF.

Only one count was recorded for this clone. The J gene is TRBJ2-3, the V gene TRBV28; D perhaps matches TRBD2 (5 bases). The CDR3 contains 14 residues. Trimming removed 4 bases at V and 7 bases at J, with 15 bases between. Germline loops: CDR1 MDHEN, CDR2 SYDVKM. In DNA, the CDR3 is TGTGCCAGCAGTTCATCACTAGTGGCCCATACGCAGTATTTT. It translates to CASSSSLVAHTQYF.

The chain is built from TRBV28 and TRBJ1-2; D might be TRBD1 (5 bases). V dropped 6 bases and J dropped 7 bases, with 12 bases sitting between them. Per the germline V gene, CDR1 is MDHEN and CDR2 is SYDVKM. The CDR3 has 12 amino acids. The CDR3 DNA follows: TGTGCCAGCAGCCTAGGGGAAGGTGGCTACACCTTC. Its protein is CASSLGEGGYTF.

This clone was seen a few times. The CDR3 region is CASSLAPQQGRLSPLHF. The CDR3 nucleotides read TGTGCCAGCAGCCTGGCGCCGCAACAGGGTAGATTGTCACCCCTCCACTTT. The J gene is TRBJ1-6, the V gene TRBV5-4, with D possibly matching TRBD1 (6 bases). The V end lost 4 bases, the J end lost 10 bases, and 24 bases lay between the germline ends. CDR1 and CDR2 from the germline V gene are SGHNT and YYREEE (reference sequence). This CDR3 is built from 17 residues.

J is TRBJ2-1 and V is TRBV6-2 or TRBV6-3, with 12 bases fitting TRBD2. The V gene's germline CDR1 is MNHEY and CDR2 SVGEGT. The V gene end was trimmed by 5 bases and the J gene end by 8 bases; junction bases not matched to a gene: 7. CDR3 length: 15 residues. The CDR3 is CASSVGTSGFHEQFF. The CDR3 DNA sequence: TGTGCCAGCAGTGTCGGGACTAGCGGGTTTCATGAGCAGTTCTTC.

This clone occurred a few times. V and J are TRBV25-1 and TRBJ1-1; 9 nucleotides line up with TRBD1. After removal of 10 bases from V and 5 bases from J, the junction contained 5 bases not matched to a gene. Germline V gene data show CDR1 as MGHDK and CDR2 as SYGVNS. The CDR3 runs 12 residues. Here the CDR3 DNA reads TGTGCCACAGGACAGGGGAGAACTGAAGCTTTCTTT. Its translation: CATGQGRTEAFF.

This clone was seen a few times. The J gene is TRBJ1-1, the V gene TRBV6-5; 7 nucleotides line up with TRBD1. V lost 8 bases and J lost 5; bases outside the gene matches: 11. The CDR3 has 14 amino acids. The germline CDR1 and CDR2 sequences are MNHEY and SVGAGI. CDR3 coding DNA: TGTGCCAGCCCGGTAGAGGGGGCCGGGACTGAAGCTTTCTTT. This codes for CASPVEGAGTEAFF.

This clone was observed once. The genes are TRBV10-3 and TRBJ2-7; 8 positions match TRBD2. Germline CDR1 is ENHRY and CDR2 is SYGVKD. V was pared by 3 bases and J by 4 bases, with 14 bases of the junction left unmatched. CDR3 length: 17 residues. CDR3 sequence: CAISDPRKDGRGYEQYF. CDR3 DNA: TGTGCCATCAGTGACCCGCGAAAGGACGGGAGGGGATACGAGCAGTACTTC.

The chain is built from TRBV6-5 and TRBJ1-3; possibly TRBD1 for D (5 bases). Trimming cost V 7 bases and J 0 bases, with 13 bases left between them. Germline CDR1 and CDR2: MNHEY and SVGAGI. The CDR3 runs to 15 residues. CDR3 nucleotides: TGTGCCAGCACTCCTGACGGACACTCTGGAAACACCATATATTTT. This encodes CASTPDGHSGNTIYF.

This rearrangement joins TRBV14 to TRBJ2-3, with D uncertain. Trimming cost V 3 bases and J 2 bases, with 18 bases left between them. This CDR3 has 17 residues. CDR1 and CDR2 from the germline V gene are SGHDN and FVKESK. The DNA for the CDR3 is TGTGCCAGCAGCCATAATGCCCCAGCCAGGCCCACAGATACGCAGTATTTT. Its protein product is CASSHNAPARPTDTQYF.